The subject of this entry is one T cell receptor beta chain. Its antigen is still unknown. Mismatch with germline at one junction end may stem from a read error. RNA was extracted from bulk tissue without any cell sorting. More than 3 cm separated this lung sample from the edge of the tumor. The library came from three nested PCR rounds adapted from ARM-PCR protocols. TCRdb re-analysed the multiplex PCR reads in MiXCR, keeping a single row per CDR3 protein. The sample consists of tens of thousands of distinct CDR3 sequences, around two thirds of them appearing once. This sample stems from a study of tumor and adjacent non-tumor tissue in lung cancer. Background on the study: Patients were aged about 31 to 76, some 10 men and about five women, stage I to III.

General observations from the study: Significantly higher TCR diversity was found in tumor than normal lung.

The receptor was derived from a woman between 50 and 59 years old with non-small cell lung cancer. What was sequenced was distant non-tumor lung tissue.

The CDR3 DNA sequence: TGTGCCAGCACAATGACAGCGACCGGGGAGCTGTTTTTC. It codes for CASTMTATGELFF. V is TRBV6-5 and J is TRBJ2-2, with D tentatively TRBD1 or TRBD2 (5 bases each). Per the germline V gene, CDR1 is MNHEY and CDR2 is SVGAGI. This CDR3 is 13 amino acids long.